One and the same sample provided the 21 T cell receptor beta chains below, sequenced in a study of CD8+CD57+ T cells in acquired aplastic anemia. Sequencing involved patients with CD8+CD57+ cell expansion previously shown by flow cytometry. Genomic DNA constituted the template upon which TCR beta VDJ and CDR3 profiling was performed. TCRdb re-analysed the reads in MiXCR, keeping a single row per CDR3 protein. This table has 150,000 or so distinct CDR3 sequences, about 48% appearing once. Source material: sorted CD4+, CD8+, or CD8+CD57+ T cells (not recorded which) from PBMCs. The receptors come from a human donor with aplastic anemia.

The table lists this clonotype with many counts. CDR3 DNA sequence: TGCGCCAGCAGCCTTGCGGCAGATCCTAACTATGGCTACACCTTC. It codes for CASSLAADPNYGYTF. The chain combines TRBV4-1 with TRBJ1-2; D not certain. This CDR3 region has 15 residues. Looked up from germline, CDR1 is MGHRA and CDR2 is YSYEKL. The germline V and J ends were trimmed by 4 bases and 0 bases, with 12 bases remaining between them.

V and J are TRBV7-3 and TRBJ2-1; 10 bases align to TRBD1. J lost 8 bases, V lost 1 base, and 8 bases had no gene match. Germline V lookup: CDR1 SGHTA, CDR2 FQGTGA. This CDR3 comprises 16 residues. The CDR3 loop reads CASSLSGTGVLDEQFF. As DNA, the CDR3 is TGTGCCAGCAGCTTAAGTGGGACAGGGGTCTTAGATGAGCAGTTCTTC.

This chain connects TRBV2 to TRBJ1-5, with a tentative D call TRBD1 (5 bases). V shed 4 bases and J shed 7 bases, with 14 bases lying between them. CDR1 and CDR2 from the germline V gene are SNHLY and FYNNEI. The CDR3 covers 14 residues. CDR3 nucleotides: TGTGCCAGCAGTGCCCCGAGGGGCGACCAGCCCCAGCATTTT. Translation: CASSAPRGDQPQHF.

This clonotype showed up just a few times. A much larger clone sits a single nucleotide away, making a read error possible. The CDR3 is CAGSLGRDRNQPQHF. CDR3 coding DNA: TGTGCCGGCAGCCTGGGTAGGGACCGAAATCAGCCCCAGCATTTT. The J gene is TRBJ1-5, the V gene TRBV5-5, with D tentatively TRBD1 (5 bases). The CDR3 length is 15 residues. Germline CDR1 and CDR2: SGHKS and YYEKEE (reference sequence). The whole variable domain, filled in from reference TRBV5-5 and TRBJ1-5, reads DAGVTQSPTHLIKTRGQQVTLRCSPISGHKSVSWYQQVLGQGPQFIFQYYEKEERGRGNFPDRFSARQFPNYSSELNVNALLLGDSALYLCAGSLGRDRNQPQHFGDGTRLSIL.

Turning to this clonotype: One end of the junction is discordant with germline, which a read error may explain. This chain connects TRBV19 to TRBJ2-2; D could derive from TRBD1 or TRBD2 (6 bases each). This CDR3 has 18 amino acids. From germline, CDR1 is LNHDA and CDR2 SQIVND (reference sequence). The CDR3 bases are TGTGCCGGTAGTATAGATAGTTTCACAGGGAGGAACACAGGGGAGCTGTTTTTT. As protein: CAGSIDSFTGRNTGELFF.

CDR3 in DNA: TGTGCCAGTAGTCCAAGCGGGACTAGCGGGGACACCGGGGAGCTGTTTTTT. It is translated as CASSPSGTSGDTGELFF. This chain links TRBV19 with TRBJ2-2; 13 bases line up with TRBD2. The V and J ends lost 5 bases and 3 bases, in that order; junction bases with no gene match: 6. The CDR3 sequence is 17 residues long. Per the germline V gene, CDR1 is LNHDA and CDR2 is SQIVND (reference sequence).

The rearrangement uses TRBV7-2 and TRBJ2-1; D is ambiguous. The CDR3 is made up of 15 amino acids. Germline CDR1 and CDR2: SGHTA and FQGNSA. Deletions cut 0 bases from V and 0 bases from J, with 6 bases between. The CDR3 sequence: CASSLAYGSYNEQFF. The CDR3 bases are TGTGCCAGCAGCTTAGCGTACGGCTCCTACAATGAGCAGTTCTTC.

This clonotype was seen ten or more times. CDR3 loop: CASSLAGTQTNEQFF. As DNA, the CDR3 is TGTGCCAGCAGCTTAGCCGGGACACAGACCAATGAGCAGTTCTTC. The chain has TRBV7-2 and TRBJ2-1; weak D call: TRBD1 (6 bases). The V and J ends lost 0 bases and 6 bases respectively, with 12 bases between them. Per germline, CDR1 SGHTA and CDR2 FQGNSA. CDR3 length: 15 residues.

The table lists this clonotype with a few counts. This chain joins TRBV7-8 and TRBJ2-6; unclear D gene. This CDR3 has 13 amino acids. CDR1 is SGHVS, CDR2 FQNEAQ, per germline. The ends were cut back, 5 bases at V and 3 bases at J, with 5 bases in the middle. The chain's CDR3 is CASSRDGANVLTF. The CDR3 DNA is TGTGCCAGCAGCAGAGATGGGGCCAACGTCCTGACTTTC.

This chain connects TRBV15 to TRBJ2-7, with 9 positions matching TRBD1. V trimming: 5 bases; J trimming: 4 bases; junction bases outside the gene matches: 3. This CDR3 contains 13 residues. The germline V gene has CDR1 LNHNV and CDR2 YYDKDF (reference sequence). DNA for the CDR3: TGTGCCACCAGCCTAGGACAGGGGTACGAGCAGTACTTC. Translating gives CATSLGQGYEQYF.

This chain connects TRBV9 to TRBJ2-5, with D perhaps matching TRBD2 (6 bases). The V and J ends lost 4 bases and 1 base respectively, with 14 bases between them. The CDR3 has 15 amino acids. Germline loops: CDR1 SGDLS, CDR2 YYNGEE. CDR3 DNA sequence: TGTGCCAGCAGCTCCCCCGGGGGAATCCAAGAGACCCAGTACTTC. Amino acid sequence: CASSSPGGIQETQYF.

As regards this clonotype: At one boundary the junction diverges from the germline segment, which might be a read error. The CDR3 coding sequence is TGTGCCAGTAGTGACTCGAGCGGGAGGTACAATGAGCAGTTCTTC. Protein: CASSDSSGRYNEQFF. The J gene is TRBJ2-1, the V gene TRBV6-4, with 9 bases that match TRBD2. The germline gives CDR1 MRHNA, CDR2 SNTAGT. The CDR3 spans 15 residues.

The chain is built from TRBV29-1 and TRBJ2-7; D could derive from TRBD1 or TRBD2 (6 bases each). The length of the CDR3 is 15 residues. Germline lookup yields CDR1 SQVTM and CDR2 ANQGSEA. Trimming removed 1 base from V and 3 bases from J, with 16 bases in between. The DNA for the CDR3 is TGCAGCGTTGAAGTTAGGGGGGCCCCTCGCTACGAGCAGTACTTC. Translation: CSVEVRGAPRYEQYF.

The chain uses TRBV10-3 and TRBJ2-5; weak D call: TRBD2 (6 bases). Germline CDR1 reads ENHRY; CDR2 reads SYGVKD. Trimming took 8 bases from V and 5 from J, leaving 6 bases between them. The CDR3 extends over 10 amino acids. The CDR3 DNA follows: TGTGCCATCCGGGGGGAGACCCAGTACTTC. Translation: CAIRGETQYF.

This clonotype came up many times. The chain recombines TRBV4-3 with TRBJ1-1; D remains unclear. The CDR3 consists of 13 residues. The germline gives CDR1 LGHNA, CDR2 YSLEER. Trimming pared 4 bases from V and 1 base from J, leaving 7 bases between. The CDR3 DNA sequence: TGCGCCAGCAGCCCAACGGGGAACACTGAAGCTTTCTTT. Residues: CASSPTGNTEAFF.

This rearrangement joins TRBV7-2 to TRBJ2-5, with D possibly TRBD1 on 5 matching bases. The germline V gene encodes CDR1 SGHTA and CDR2 FQGNSA. The length of the CDR3 is 13 residues. V lost 6 bases, J lost 3 bases, and 11 bases lay in between. The CDR3 DNA follows: TGTGCCAGCAGGAGACCAGGGAAAGAGACCCAGTACTTC. It translates to CASRRPGKETQYF.

This clonotype ranks as medium-sized (0.01 to 0.1%). The chain couples TRBV11-2 to TRBJ2-5; TRBD2 aligns across 9 bases. The CDR3 spans 15 residues. Germline V CDR1 and CDR2: SGHAT, FQNNGV. J gave up 2 bases and V 3 bases, and 4 bases lay outside the gene matches. CDR3: CASSFWAGGQETQYF. In DNA, the CDR3 is TGTGCCAGCAGCTTTTGGGCGGGGGGGCAAGAGACCCAGTACTTC.

CDR3: CASLSSPSYQETQYF. As DNA, the CDR3 is TGTGCCAGCCTCAGCTCACCTTCGTACCAAGAGACCCAGTACTTC. The gene calls are TRBV19 and TRBJ2-5; D call uncertain. Germline CDR1 LNHDA, CDR2 SQIVND (reference sequence). The ends were cut back, 9 bases at V and 0 bases at J, with 17 bases in the middle. The CDR3 runs 15 residues. Drawing the rest from reference TRBV19 and TRBJ2-5, the complete variable domain is DGGITQSPKYLFRKEGQNVTLSCEQNLNHDAMYWYRQDPGQGLRLIYYSQIVNDFQKGDIAEGYSVSREKKESFPLTVTSAQKNPTAFYLCASLSSPSYQETQYFGPGTRLLVL.

This clonotype was seen ten or more times. The rearrangement links TRBV6-5 to TRBJ1-1; D unclear. CDR1 is MNHEY, CDR2 SVGAGI, per germline. Trimming removed 4 bases at V and 4 bases at J, with 10 bases between. The CDR3 is 13 amino acids. CDR3 coding DNA: TGTGCCAGCAGTTCTACCGGAGGCACTGAAGCTTTCTTT. Protein sequence: CASSSTGGTEAFF.

The rearrangement links TRBV10-3 to TRBJ2-5; TRBD1 aligns across 7 bases. Unmatched junction bases numbered 8, after V lost 11 bases and J lost 5 bases. The length of the CDR3 is 12 residues. Germline V lookup: CDR1 ENHRY, CDR2 SYGVKD. CDR3 region: CAAQGVGETQYF. For the CDR3, the DNA is TGTGCCGCCCAGGGGGTCGGGGAGACCCAGTACTTC.

This clonotype was counted ten times or more. The chain has TRBV5-1 and TRBJ1-1; the match to TRBD1 covers 9 bases. CDR1 SGHRS and CDR2 YFSETQ come from the germline V gene. Trimming took 4 bases from V and 5 from J; bases not matched to a gene: 9. The CDR3 length is 15 residues. The CDR3 DNA sequence: TGCGCCAGCAGCACCCTCCGGGACAGGGATACTGAAGCTTTCTTT. Its protein product is CASSTLRDRDTEAFF.